This T cell receptor (beta chain) was documented in a study of blood T cell repertoires in COVID-19. Study background: The United States, Italy and Spain were the sources of the acute and convalescent COVID-19 samples. T cells, B-cell-depleted T cells, or PBMCs supplied cDNA or gDNA.

V shed 4 bases and J 5 bases; nucleotides not matched to a gene: 6. This CDR3 region has 15 residues. CDR1 is KGHSH, CDR2 LQKENI, per germline. Original data processing: Using reference gene primer amplification, nucleated cell counts were estimated. The table came from immunoSEQ multiplex PCR; TCRdb's copy has only in-frame clones and leaves some out. V, J and clone size reflect that table, while D and trimming were determined from the DNA. The repertoire holds some 200,000 clones, with about 80% as singletons. J is TRBJ2-5 and V is TRBV18; 11 positions match TRBD1. Material: peripheral blood. This receptor was taken from a human donor with acute or convalescent COVID-19. The donor label of this sample is uncertain. The DNA of the CDR3 is TGTGCCAGCTCACTAGGACAGGGGGCTGGGGAGACCCAGTACTTC. Protein product: CASSLGQGAGETQYF.